This T cell receptor beta chain is from a study of T cells in localized non-small cell lung cancer. Profiling relied on immunoSEQ multiplex PCR, and the TCRdb table lists in-frame clones only, not all of them. The sample yields approximately 41,000 clones, 86% seen once. The germline gives CDR1 ENHRY, CDR2 SYGVKD. This CDR3 region has 13 residues. J gave up 8 bases and V 8 bases, and 10 bases lay outside the gene matches. Comments on this clone: What it binds is not known.

Findings of the study overall: Sequencing involved a lone tumor region, leaving heterogeneity possible.

The input for sequencing was peripheral blood mononuclear cells, taken before any cancer treatment. This clonotype was sampled from a male donor older than 55 with stage II lung adenocarcinoma. The V call is TRBV10-3, the J call TRBJ1-1; 8 nucleotides match TRBD1. For the CDR3, the DNA is TGTGCCATCGGACTACAGGGGGTGGGAGAAGCTTTCTTT. Amino acid sequence: CAIGLQGVGEAFF.